Sequencing of this TCR beta chain was carried out in a study of identical twins. TCRdb fed the 5' RACE reads into MiXCR, producing one record per CDR3 protein. This table holds approximately 250,000 distinct CDR3 sequences, 5.5% to 7.5% found once. The sample was also linked to a second study, of T cells expressing NK-cell markers.

The material sequenced was CD8+ T cells sorted from blood. This TCR was recovered from a young woman in good health.

CDR3 DNA: TGTGCCAGCACCCCCTTTGAAGTCGGAGAGCAGTTCTTC. Translation: CASTPFEVGEQFF. This chain joins TRBV7-9 and TRBJ2-1, with D unresolved. V gave up 7 bases and J gave up 10 bases, with 17 bases separating them. Germline CDR1 reads SEHNR; CDR2 reads FQNEAQ (reference sequence). The CDR3 has 13 amino acids. The entire variable domain, with the rest obtained from reference TRBV7-9 and TRBJ2-1, is as follows: DTGVSQNPRHKITKRGQNVTFRCDPISEHNRLYWYRQTLGQGPEFLTYFQNEAQLEKSRLLSDRFSAERPKGSFSTLEIQRTEQGDSAMYLCASTPFEVGEQFFGPGTRLTVL.